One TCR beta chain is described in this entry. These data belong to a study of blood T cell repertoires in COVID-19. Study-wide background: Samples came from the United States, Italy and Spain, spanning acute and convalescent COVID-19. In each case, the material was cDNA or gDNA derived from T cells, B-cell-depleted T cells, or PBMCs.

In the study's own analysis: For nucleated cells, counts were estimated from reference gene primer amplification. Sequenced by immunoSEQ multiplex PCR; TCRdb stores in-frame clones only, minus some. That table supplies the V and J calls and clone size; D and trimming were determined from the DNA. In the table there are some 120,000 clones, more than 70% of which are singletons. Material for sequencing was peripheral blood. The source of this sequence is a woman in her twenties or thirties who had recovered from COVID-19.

The CDR3 reads CASSEGTGGHGELFF. Here the CDR3 DNA reads TGTGCCAGCAGTGAAGGGACAGGGGGCCACGGGGAGCTGTTTTTT. The chain carries TRBV2 and TRBJ2-2, with TRBD1 identical over 11 bases. The CDR3 consists of 15 residues. The V segment lost 1 base and the J segment 7 bases; nucleotides outside the gene matches: 2. Germline V gene data show CDR1 as SNHLY and CDR2 as FYNNEI.